The clone carrying this TCR beta chain was recorded only once. The repertoire was sequenced with immunoSEQ multiplex PCR; TCRdb's copy has only in-frame clones and lacks some. Of approximately 88,000 clones in the sample, 80% to 95% were seen once. CDR3 length equals 14 residues. The trim removed 3 bases at V and 5 bases at J, leaving 4 bases unmatched. The germline V gene has CDR1 KGHSH and CDR2 LQKENI. This record comes from a study of T cell changes during pregnancy in multiple sclerosis. This chain links TRBV18 with TRBJ2-5, with TRBD2 matching 9 bases. This specimen was peripheral blood, taken in the first trimester of pregnancy. The clonotype was recovered from a female donor with multiple sclerosis, enrolled in a pregnancy study. The CDR3 nucleotides are TGTGCCAGCTCACCGGCGGGGGGGCACGAGACCCAGTACTTC. Encoded protein: CASSPAGGHETQYF.